These 13 T cell receptor beta chains came from one sample sequenced in a study of cytomegalovirus exposure and HLA in healthy donors. Primers: 60 Vbeta forward and 13 Jbeta reverse. Clones were sequenced by immunoSEQ multiplex PCR, and TCRdb holds only the in-frame ones, with some missing. The table shows roughly 130,000 clones, with around four fifths occurring only once. Sequenced material: PBMCs. The source of these receptors is a boy younger than 18 in good health and CMV-seronegative.

The V gene is TRBV5-1, the J gene TRBJ2-1; TRBD2 might be the D (6 bases). The CDR3 runs 16 residues. The V and J ends lost 2 bases and 6 bases respectively, with 18 bases between them. Per the germline V gene, CDR1 is SGHRS and CDR2 is YFSETQ. The CDR3 nucleotides are TGCGCCAGCAGCTTTCGGGCGGGAATGACTGGCAATGAGCAGTTCTTC. Translated, it gives CASSFRAGMTGNEQFF. Complete variable domain (other parts from reference TRBV5-1 and TRBJ2-1): KAGVTQTPRYLIKTRGQQVTLSCSPISGHRSVSWYQQTPGQGLQFLFEYFSETQRNKGNFPGRFSGRQFSNSRSEMNVSTLELGDSALYLCASSFRAGMTGNEQFFGPGTRLTVL.

This chain connects TRBV5-6 to TRBJ2-3; no clear D. This CDR3 is 13 amino acids long. The ends were cut back, 4 bases at V and 5 bases at J, with 11 bases in the middle. The germline gives CDR1 SGHDT, CDR2 YYEEEE. For the CDR3, the DNA is TGTGCCAGCAGCCCCACCTCCGGAGATACGCAGTATTTT. It encodes CASSPTSGDTQYF. Complete variable domain (other parts from reference TRBV5-6 and TRBJ2-3): DAGVTQSPTHLIKTRGQQVTLRCSPKSGHDTVSWYQQALGQGPQFIFQYYEEEERQRGNFPDRFSGHQFPNYSSELNVNALLLGDSALYLCASSPTSGDTQYFGPGTRLTVL.

The rearrangement joins TRBV27 to TRBJ2-5, with 11 positions matching TRBD2. Germline V lookup: CDR1 MNHEY, CDR2 SMNVEV (reference sequence). The V gene end was trimmed by 5 bases and the J gene end by 4 bases; junction bases not matched to a gene: 18. The CDR3 is 19 residues long. The CDR3 loop reads CASSAPTGTSGQRGETQYF. In DNA, the CDR3 is TGTGCCAGCAGTGCCCCCACAGGGACTAGCGGCCAGAGAGGAGAGACCCAGTACTTC.

The rearrangement links TRBV27 to TRBJ2-1, with TRBD2 as a possible D gene (5 bases). V was trimmed by 5 bases and J by 2 bases, leaving 13 bases between them. Germline V CDR1 and CDR2: MNHEY, SMNVEV (reference sequence). This CDR3 has 15 residues. CDR3 DNA sequence: TGTGCCAGCAGTCCTCGGACTGCTACCTACAATGAGCAGTTCTTC. Its protein is CASSPRTATYNEQFF.

The CDR3, as DNA: TGTGCCAGCAGCGACACAAGGACTGAAGCTTTCTTT. It specifies CASSDTRTEAFF. The chain couples TRBV5-4 to TRBJ1-1, with D unclear. Trimming removed 4 bases from V and 5 bases from J, with 9 bases in between. In germline, CDR1 is SGHNT, CDR2 YYREEE (reference sequence). This CDR3 spans 12 amino acids. Using reference TRBV5-4 and TRBJ1-1 for the parts outside the CDR3, the full variable domain is ETGVTQSPTHLIKTRGQQVTLRCSSQSGHNTVSWYQQALGQGPQFIFQYYREEENGRGNFPPRFSGLQFPNYSSELNVNALELDDSALYLCASSDTRTEAFFGQGTRLTVV.

The chain links TRBV19 to TRBJ2-1; no clear D gene. Germline V lookup: CDR1 LNHDA, CDR2 SQIVND (reference sequence). Between the trimmed V and J ends, which lost 4 bases and 8 bases, there was a span of 18 bases. This CDR3 has 15 residues. CDR3 bases: TGTGCCAGTAGTAGGCGGCCCCAAGGAGTCGATGAGCAGTTCTTC. The encoded protein is CASSRRPQGVDEQFF.

The chain is built from TRBV4-1 and TRBJ2-2, with a weak D call TRBD1 (5 bases). In germline, CDR1 is MGHRA, CDR2 YSYEKL. Trimming stripped 2 bases from V and 1 base from J, with 5 bases between. This CDR3 contains 14 residues. The CDR3 protein is CASSQTGNTGELFF. The CDR3 DNA reads TGCGCCAGCAGCCAAACAGGGAACACCGGGGAGCTGTTTTTT.

The genes are TRBV30 and TRBJ1-3; D is unresolved. Germline values: CDR1 GTSNPN, CDR2 SVGIG (reference sequence). Deletions cut 0 bases from V and 0 bases from J, with 9 bases between. The length of the CDR3 is 15 residues. The CDR3 region has the DNA TGTGCCTGGAGTGTCCCAGGAAACTCTGGAAACACCATATATTTT. Translating it yields CAWSVPGNSGNTIYF.

This clone is a singleton in its sample. The chain combines TRBV4-3 with TRBJ2-3; D ambiguous. Germline V lookup: CDR1 LGHNA, CDR2 YSLEER. V was clipped by 1 base and J by 3 bases, with 5 bases between them. CDR3 length: 13 residues. This CDR3 is CASSQGATDTQYF. CDR3 DNA: TGCGCCAGCAGCCAAGGGGCGACAGATACGCAGTATTTT.

The chain uses TRBV4-3 and TRBJ2-1; D might be TRBD1 (6 bases). The CDR3 is made up of 15 amino acids. CDR1 and CDR2 (germline): LGHNA, YSLEER. Trimming cost V 3 bases and J 3 bases, with 12 bases left between them. In DNA form, the CDR3 reads TGCGCCAGCAGCCATGACCGGACAGACTACAATGAGCAGTTCTTC. It codes for CASSHDRTDYNEQFF.

The rearrangement uses TRBV5-1 and TRBJ2-2, with TRBD2 identical over 10 bases. The CDR3 spans 17 residues. The germline V gene has CDR1 SGHRS and CDR2 YFSETQ. With V trimmed by 5 bases and J by 4 bases, 11 bases remained unmatched. The CDR3 DNA is TGCGCCAGCAGGCGAGCGGGAGGGCCAGCGAGCACCGGGGAGCTGTTTTTT. The encoded protein is CASRRAGGPASTGELFF.

CDR3 nucleotide sequence: TGCGCCAGCAGCTTGGCCCGAGAATACGAGCAGTACTTC. Its translation is CASSLAREYEQYF. The chain recombines TRBV5-1 with TRBJ2-7, with D hard to call. Germline CDR1 and CDR2: SGHRS and YFSETQ. The CDR3 is made up of 13 amino acids. V was shortened by 0 bases and J by 4 bases, with 8 bases between the two germline ends.

The chain links TRBV7-2 to TRBJ2-7, with 10 bases fitting TRBD2. The trim removed 2 bases at V and 4 bases at J, leaving 8 bases unmatched. Looked up from germline, CDR1 is SGHTA and CDR2 is FQGNSA. The CDR3 runs 16 residues. CDR3 residues: CASSLSASGSGYEQYF. The CDR3 DNA is TGTGCCAGCAGCTTATCAGCTAGCGGGAGCGGGTACGAGCAGTACTTC. Looking up the rest from reference TRBV7-2 and TRBJ2-7 gives the full variable domain: GAGVSQSPSNKVTEKGKDVELRCDPISGHTALYWYRQSLGQGLEFLIYFQGNSAPDKSGLPSDRFSAERTGGSVSTLTIQRTQQEDSAVYLCASSLSASGSGYEQYFGPGTRLTVT.